The rows below give T cell receptor beta chains drawn from one sample of a study of human versus mouse CDR3 diversity and MHC coevolution. Data came from immunoSEQ multiplex PCR; TCRdb stores just in-frame clones and leaves some out. The sample carries tens of thousands of clones, roughly 93% recorded once. Sequenced material: naive CD4+ T cells from blood. Every receptor here comes from a person aged 25 to 75 in good health. Both conserved end residues are part of each CDR3.

CDR3 length | V gene | CDR3 protein
15 | TRBV11-3 | CASSPGQGVEDTQYF
15 | TRBV4-1 | CASSRLDRDNQPQHF
13 | TRBV7-2 | CASSFTGSYGYTF
13 | TRBV11-2 | CASSLGSGYGYTF
16 | TRBV19 | CASSIDRGRLGDIQYF
14 | TRBV5-1 | CASSFAATNEKLFF
15 | TRBV18 | CASSPLRQGDSPLHF
14 | TRBV6-1 | CAIGDPTGAYEQYF
13 | TRBV7-9 | CASSLDRGYEQYF
13 | TRBV7-9 | CASLLAGDNEQFF
13 | TRBV6-5 | CASTGTGSYEQYF
14 | TRBV30 | CAWSSGDWVNEQFF
16 | TRBV30 | CAWRGGFGTANSPLHF
13 | TRBV29-1 | CSVVARVNTEAFF
13 | TRBV29-1 | CSVRTGRVGELFF
15 | TRBV9 | CASSVEAGLYTEAFF
16 | TRBV9 | CASSVRGTQNTGELFF
14 | TRBV7-2 | CASSSPWTAYGYTF
16 | TRBV15 | CATSRDLSIQTDTQYF
16 | TRBV12-5 | CASGLVLRAGSDTQYF
13 | TRBV27 | CASSPRTAYEQYF
16 | TRBV7-6 | CASSLAGTSSYNEQFF
16 | TRBV6-8 | CASRNWTRGLPDTQYF
15 | TRBV18 | CASSRRDRGPYEQYF
16 | TRBV7-6 | CASSLNTGFVGNTIYF
14 | TRBV7-2 | CASSSTGRSYGYTF
14 | TRBV7-2 | CASRLRASTDTQYF
11 | TRBV20-1 | CSARQGERAFF
15 | TRBV4-3 | CASSRGTGGFYGYTF
15 | TRBV28 | CASSFPGQGAYEQYF
15 | TRBV11-3 | CASSPGLAGVSEQFF
19 | TRBV7-7 | CASSLRLAGGHSMEETQYF
18 | TRBV28 | CASSLQASGGAREDEQFF
15 | TRBV30 | CAWSADSPSYNEQFF
14 | TRBV7-2 | CASTAASAGNTIYF
14 | TRBV28 | CASSTEQGVGEQYF
14 | TRBV7-2 | CASSLALADEKLFF